This T cell receptor beta chain was retrieved from a study of response to subunit inactivated influenza vaccine. Per the germline V gene, CDR1 is LGHNA and CDR2 is YNFKEQ. The CDR3 is 17 residues long. V was shortened by 5 bases and J by 0 bases, with 17 bases between the two germline ends. Study-level points and caveats: The authors proposed limited new T cell recruitment per seasonal influenza vaccination.

This clonotype was detected only a few times. Its specificity is not known. Each CDR3 protein is one row after TCRdb ran MiXCR on the RT-PCR reads. The sample records 450,000 to 550,000 distinct CDR3 sequences, approximately 24% being singletons. The sequence came from a man aged 50 or older who received an inactivated influenza vaccine. This material consisted of CD4+ T cells sorted from PBMCs, taken less than 6 days after vaccination. This chain joins TRBV4-2 and TRBJ2-1; D gene unclear. Written as DNA, the CDR3 is TGTGCCAGCAGCAATAGGGTCCTTTCGAGCTCCTACAATGAGCAGTTCTTC. Encoded protein: CASSNRVLSSSYNEQFF.